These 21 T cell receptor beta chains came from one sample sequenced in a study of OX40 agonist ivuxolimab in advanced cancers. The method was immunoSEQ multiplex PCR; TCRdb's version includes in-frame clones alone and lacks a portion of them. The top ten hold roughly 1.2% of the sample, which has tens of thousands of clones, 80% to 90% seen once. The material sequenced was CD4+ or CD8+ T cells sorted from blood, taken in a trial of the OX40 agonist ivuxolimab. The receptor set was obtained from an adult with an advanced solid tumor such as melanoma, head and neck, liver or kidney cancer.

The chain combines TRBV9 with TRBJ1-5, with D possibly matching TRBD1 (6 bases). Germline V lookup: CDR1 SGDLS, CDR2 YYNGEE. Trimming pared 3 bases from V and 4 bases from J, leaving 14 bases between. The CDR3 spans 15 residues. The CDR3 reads CASSAQGGFNQPQHF. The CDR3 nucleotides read TGTGCCAGCAGCGCCCAAGGGGGGTTTAATCAGCCCCAGCATTTT.

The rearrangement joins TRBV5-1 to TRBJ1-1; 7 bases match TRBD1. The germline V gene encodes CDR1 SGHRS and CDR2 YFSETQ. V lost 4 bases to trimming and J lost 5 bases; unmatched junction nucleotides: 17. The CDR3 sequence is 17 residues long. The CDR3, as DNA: TGCGCCAGCAGCCCTTACCTAATTAGACAGGGAAGGACTGAAGCTTTCTTT. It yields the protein CASSPYLIRQGRTEAFF.

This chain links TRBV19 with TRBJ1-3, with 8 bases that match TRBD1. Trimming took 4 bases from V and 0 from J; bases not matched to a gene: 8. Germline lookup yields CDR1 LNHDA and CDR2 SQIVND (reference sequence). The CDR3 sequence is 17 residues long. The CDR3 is CASSTGTGIFSGNTIYF. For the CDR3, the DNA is TGTGCCAGTAGTACAGGGACAGGAATTTTCTCTGGAAACACCATATATTTT.

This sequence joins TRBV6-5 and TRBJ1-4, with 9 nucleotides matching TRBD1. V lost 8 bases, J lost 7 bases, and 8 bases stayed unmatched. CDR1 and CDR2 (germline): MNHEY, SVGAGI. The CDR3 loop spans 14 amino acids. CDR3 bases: TGTGCCAGCGGAACCGGGACAGGGCCTGAAAAACTGTTTTTT. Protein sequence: CASGTGTGPEKLFF.

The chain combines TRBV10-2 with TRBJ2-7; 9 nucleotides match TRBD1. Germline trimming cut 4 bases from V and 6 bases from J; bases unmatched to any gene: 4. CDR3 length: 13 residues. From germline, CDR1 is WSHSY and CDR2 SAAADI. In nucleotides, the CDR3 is TGCGCCAGCAGTGCGGGACAGGGAACCGAGCAGTACTTC. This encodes CASSAGQGTEQYF.

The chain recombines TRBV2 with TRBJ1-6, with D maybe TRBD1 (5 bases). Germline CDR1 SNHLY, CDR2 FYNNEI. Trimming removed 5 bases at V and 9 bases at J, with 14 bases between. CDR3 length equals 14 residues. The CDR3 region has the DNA TGTGCCAGCAGTCCGCGCCAGGGTACTTCACCCCTCCACTTT. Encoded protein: CASSPRQGTSPLHF.

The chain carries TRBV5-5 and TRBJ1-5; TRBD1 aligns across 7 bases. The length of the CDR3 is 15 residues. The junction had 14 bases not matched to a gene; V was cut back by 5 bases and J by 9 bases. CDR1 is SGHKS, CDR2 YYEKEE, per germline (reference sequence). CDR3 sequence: CASSPLGDSGSPQHF. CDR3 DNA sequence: TGTGCCAGCAGTCCTCTGGGGGACAGCGGATCGCCCCAGCATTTT.

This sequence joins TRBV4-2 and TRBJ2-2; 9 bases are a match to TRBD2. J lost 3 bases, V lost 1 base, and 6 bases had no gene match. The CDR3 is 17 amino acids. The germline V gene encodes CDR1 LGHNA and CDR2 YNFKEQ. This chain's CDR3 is CASSQAGGGAYTGELFF. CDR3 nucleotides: TGTGCCAGCAGCCAAGCGGGCGGGGGGGCTTACACCGGGGAGCTGTTTTTT.

The chain's CDR3 is CASSLLVDRDGYTF. The CDR3 DNA reads as TGTGCCAGCAGCTTGCTTGTAGACAGGGATGGCTACACCTTC. The chain couples TRBV5-5 to TRBJ1-2, with 7 bases identical to TRBD1. Germline CDR1 SGHKS, CDR2 YYEKEE (reference sequence). CDR3 length: 14 amino acids. The V segment lost 1 base and the J segment 6 bases; nucleotides outside the gene matches: 6.

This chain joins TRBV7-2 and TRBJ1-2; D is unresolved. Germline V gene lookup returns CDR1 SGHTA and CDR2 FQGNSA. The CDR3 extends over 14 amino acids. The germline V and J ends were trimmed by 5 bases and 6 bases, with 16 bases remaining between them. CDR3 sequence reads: CASSPAILRNGYTF. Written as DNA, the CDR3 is TGTGCCAGCAGCCCTGCAATATTACGGAATGGCTACACCTTC.

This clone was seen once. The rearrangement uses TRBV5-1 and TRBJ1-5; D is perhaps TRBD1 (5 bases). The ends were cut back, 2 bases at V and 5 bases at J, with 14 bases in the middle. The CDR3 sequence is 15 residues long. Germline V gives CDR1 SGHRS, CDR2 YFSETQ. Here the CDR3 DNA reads TGCGCCAGCAGCTTTTATGGGGGAGGCGATCAGCCCCAGCATTTT. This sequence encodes CASSFYGGGDQPQHF. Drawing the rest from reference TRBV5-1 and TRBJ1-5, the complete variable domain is KAGVTQTPRYLIKTRGQQVTLSCSPISGHRSVSWYQQTPGQGLQFLFEYFSETQRNKGNFPGRFSGRQFSNSRSEMNVSTLELGDSALYLCASSFYGGGDQPQHFGDGTRLSIL.

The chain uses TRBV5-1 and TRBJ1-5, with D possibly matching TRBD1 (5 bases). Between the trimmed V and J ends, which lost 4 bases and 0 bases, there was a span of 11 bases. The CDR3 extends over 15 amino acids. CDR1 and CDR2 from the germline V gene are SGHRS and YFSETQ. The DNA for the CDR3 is TGCGCCAGCAGCGTGGGGGAGCATAGCAATCAGCCCCAGCATTTT. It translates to CASSVGEHSNQPQHF.

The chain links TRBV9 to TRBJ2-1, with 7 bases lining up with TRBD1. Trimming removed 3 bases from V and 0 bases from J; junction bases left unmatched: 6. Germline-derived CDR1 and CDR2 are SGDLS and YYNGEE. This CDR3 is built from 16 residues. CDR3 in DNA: TGTGCCAGCAGCGCTACAGGGGTAACCTCCTACAATGAGCAGTTCTTC. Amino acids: CASSATGVTSYNEQFF.

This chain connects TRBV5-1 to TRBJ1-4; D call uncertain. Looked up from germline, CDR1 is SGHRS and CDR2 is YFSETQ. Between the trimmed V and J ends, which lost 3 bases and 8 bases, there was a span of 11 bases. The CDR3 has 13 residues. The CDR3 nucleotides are TGCGCCAGCAGCTCAGAGCCAGAGGAAAAACTGTTTTTT. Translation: CASSSEPEEKLFF.

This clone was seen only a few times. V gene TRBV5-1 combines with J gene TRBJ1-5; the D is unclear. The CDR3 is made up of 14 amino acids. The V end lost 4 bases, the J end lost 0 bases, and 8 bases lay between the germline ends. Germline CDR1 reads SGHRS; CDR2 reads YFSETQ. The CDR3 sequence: CASSPQNSNQPQHF. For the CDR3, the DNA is TGCGCCAGCAGCCCACAAAATAGCAATCAGCCCCAGCATTTT.

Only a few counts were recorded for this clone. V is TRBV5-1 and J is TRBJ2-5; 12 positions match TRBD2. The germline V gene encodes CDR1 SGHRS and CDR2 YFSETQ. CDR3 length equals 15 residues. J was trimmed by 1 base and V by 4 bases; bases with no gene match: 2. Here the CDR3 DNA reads TGCGCCAGCAGCCCGGGACTAGCGGGCCAAGAGACCCAGTACTTC. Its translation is CASSPGLAGQETQYF.

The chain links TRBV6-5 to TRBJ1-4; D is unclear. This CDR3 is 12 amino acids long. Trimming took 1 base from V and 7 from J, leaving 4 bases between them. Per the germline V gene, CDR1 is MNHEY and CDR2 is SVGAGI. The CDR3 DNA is TGTGCCAGCAGTTACTTTGGTGAAAAACTGTTTTTT. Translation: CASSYFGEKLFF.

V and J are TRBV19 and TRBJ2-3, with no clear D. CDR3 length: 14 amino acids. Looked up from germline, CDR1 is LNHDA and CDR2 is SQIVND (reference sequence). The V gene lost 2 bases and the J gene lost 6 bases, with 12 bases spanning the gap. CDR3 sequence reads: CASSIRQTFDTQYF. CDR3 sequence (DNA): TGTGCCAGTAGTATAAGGCAGACATTCGATACGCAGTATTTT.

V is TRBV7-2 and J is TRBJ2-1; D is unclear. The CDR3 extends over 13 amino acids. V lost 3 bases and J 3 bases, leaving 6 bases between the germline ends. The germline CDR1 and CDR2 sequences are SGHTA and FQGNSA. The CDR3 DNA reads TGTGCCAGCAGCTTTTCAGTCTACAATGAGCAGTTCTTC. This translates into CASSFSVYNEQFF.

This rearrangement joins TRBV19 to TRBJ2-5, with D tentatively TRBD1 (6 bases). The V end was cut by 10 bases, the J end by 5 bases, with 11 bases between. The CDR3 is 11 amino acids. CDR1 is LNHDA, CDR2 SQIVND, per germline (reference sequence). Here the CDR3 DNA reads TGTGCCAACAAGCAGGGGGAGACCCAGTACTTC. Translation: CANKQGETQYF.

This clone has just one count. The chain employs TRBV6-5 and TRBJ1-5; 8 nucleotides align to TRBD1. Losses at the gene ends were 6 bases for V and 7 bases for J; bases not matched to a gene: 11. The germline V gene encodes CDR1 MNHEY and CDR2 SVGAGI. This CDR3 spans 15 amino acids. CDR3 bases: TGTGCCAGCAGCCTGGACAGGGATGGTGGCCAGCCCCAGCATTTT. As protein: CASSLDRDGGQPQHF.